The source of this T cell receptor (beta chain) is a study of T cells in Graves' hyperthyroidism and ophthalmopathy. These patients, aged 18 to 65, had recently diagnosed hyperthyroidism lasting under 2 months. Any patient presenting with uncontrolled infection, other autoimmune disease, pregnancy or lactation was left out. This CDR3 has 13 residues. Trimming removed 6 bases from V and 4 bases from J, with 15 bases in between. Per the germline V gene, CDR1 is DFQATT and CDR2 is SNEGSKA (reference sequence). The study, taken as a whole, reports: Most clonotypes that expanded in the thyroid above 0.001 also showed up in blood.

A remark on this clonotype: No antigen is known for it.

Regions amplified from RNA transcripts were the TCR beta CDR3 regions. HTBI primers were used for first-round RT-PCR of the TCR CDR3. MiXCR, applied by TCRdb to the multiplex PCR reads, yields one record per CDR3 protein. In the table there are about 92,000 distinct CDR3 sequences, over 50% of which are singletons. Material for sequencing was blood. The receptor's source is a woman in her 40s with Graves' hyperthyroidism. This chain links TRBV20-1 with TRBJ1-2, with D maybe TRBD1 (6 bases). The CDR3 sequence is CSALPTGSYGYTF. Here the CDR3 DNA reads TGCAGTGCCCTTCCAACAGGGTCCTATGGCTACACCTTC.